The 29 T cell receptor beta chains presented below share a single source sample, sequenced in a study of control samples from healthy donors and cancer patients (dated by TCRdb to 2018 to 2021). Libraries were prepared through the immunoSEQ multiplex PCR assay. Entries here come from immuneACCESS through TCRdb and include only in-frame sequences with V and J called. Some clones fail to appear in such tables; in the studies checked, an unresolved V gene covers under half of the shortfall, and the cause of the remainder is unknown. In this sample the table shows 110,000 to 150,000 clones, more than 90% of which occur a single time. Together, the top ten hold about 10% of the sample. Material for sequencing was blood. The receptors originated from a young man in good health.

The V gene is TRBV5-5, the J gene TRBJ1-1, with D uncertain. V was cut by 4 bases and J by 1 base, with 14 bases left in between. This CDR3 is 15 amino acids long. Germline CDR1 SGHKS, CDR2 YYEKEE (reference sequence). In nucleotides, the CDR3 is TGTGCCAGCAGCACACTACAGCTCTCGAACACTGAAGCTTTCTTT. This codes for CASSTLQLSNTEAFF.

For this clone: At one end the junction does not follow the germline gene, possibly because of a read error. CDR3 DNA: TGCGCCAGCAGCTTGGCCACGGGACACCCAGCTCACTTC. Translation gives CASSLATGHPAHF. The J gene is TRBJ2-7, the V gene TRBV5-1, with a tentative D call TRBD1 (6 bases). The CDR3 is 13 residues long. Looked up from germline, CDR1 is SGHRS and CDR2 is YFSETQ.

V gene TRBV15 combines with J gene TRBJ2-3; no firm D call. The germline gives CDR1 LNHNV, CDR2 YYDKDF (reference sequence). V gave up 0 bases and J gave up 3 bases, with 1 base separating them. The CDR3 extends over 12 amino acids. CDR3: CATSRETDTQYF. CDR3 in DNA: TGTGCCACCAGCAGAGAGACAGATACGCAGTATTTT.

The chain couples TRBV20-1 to TRBJ2-7; D not certain. This CDR3 comprises 11 residues. Trimming removed 4 bases from V and 2 bases from J, with 6 bases in between. Germline loops: CDR1 DFQATT, CDR2 SNEGSKA (reference sequence). The CDR3 is CSAKVTYEQYF. CDR3 sequence (DNA): TGCAGTGCTAAGGTGACCTACGAGCAGTACTTC.

The chain has TRBV18 and TRBJ1-2, with D unresolved. Germline V gives CDR1 KGHSH, CDR2 LQKENI. V shed 2 bases and J shed 1 base, with 11 bases lying between them. This CDR3 has 15 amino acids. The CDR3 loop reads CASSPVAELNYGYTF. For the CDR3, the DNA is TGTGCCAGCTCACCAGTTGCAGAGCTTAACTATGGCTACACCTTC.

The chain has TRBV28 and TRBJ2-7, with 10 bases matching TRBD1. The V gene end was trimmed by 6 bases and the J gene end by 9 bases; junction bases not matched to a gene: 8. The CDR3 extends over 13 amino acids. Germline V gene lookup returns CDR1 MDHEN and CDR2 SYDVKM. CDR3 loop: CASSPRQGAVQYF. The CDR3 DNA follows: TGTGCCAGCAGCCCTCGACAGGGGGCAGTGCAGTACTTC.

The V call is TRBV3-1 (or the pseudogene TRBV3-2), the J call TRBJ2-5, with D possibly being TRBD2 (6 bases). This CDR3 region has 16 residues. Between the trimmed V and J ends, which lost 4 bases and 4 bases, there was a span of 19 bases. The germline gives CDR1 LGHDT, CDR2 YNNKEL (reference sequence). The CDR3 nucleotides read TGTGCCAGCAGCCTTACAACGGGGGAGGCTGGAGAGACCCAGTACTTC. Residues: CASSLTTGEAGETQYF.

The chain couples TRBV19 to TRBJ2-5; 9 bases fit TRBD2. In germline, CDR1 is LNHDA, CDR2 SQIVND (reference sequence). The CDR3 consists of 17 residues. After removal of 0 bases from V and 5 bases from J, the junction contained 10 bases not matched to a gene. The CDR3 sequence is CASSIDRGSGSRETQYF. The DNA of the CDR3 is TGTGCCAGTAGTATAGATCGCGGTAGCGGGAGCCGGGAGACCCAGTACTTC.

The chain employs TRBV28 and TRBJ2-4; 7 bases line up with TRBD2. The germline V gene encodes CDR1 MDHEN and CDR2 SYDVKM. The V segment lost 3 bases and the J segment 6 bases; nucleotides outside the gene matches: 5. CDR3 size: 14 residues. The CDR3 DNA follows: TGTGCCAGCAGTTTGGCGGGAGAGAGAAACATTCAGTACTTC. Amino acids: CASSLAGERNIQYF.

This clone appeared a single time. The chain is built from TRBV5-4 and TRBJ2-2, with 12 bases identical to TRBD2. V was clipped by 4 bases and J by 2 bases; unmatched bases: 6. Germline lookup yields CDR1 SGHNT and CDR2 YYREEE (reference sequence). The CDR3 has 17 residues. As DNA, the CDR3 is TGTGCCAGCAGCCGCAGGACTAGCGGGGTAAACACCGGGGAGCTGTTTTTT. Translated, it gives CASSRRTSGVNTGELFF.

V usage is TRBV15 and J usage is TRBJ2-1; D is uncertain. Trimming left V 7 bases short and J 1 base short, with 11 bases between. The CDR3 is made up of 14 amino acids. Germline CDR1 and CDR2: LNHNV and YYDKDF (reference sequence). In DNA form, the CDR3 reads TGTGCCACCAAAGTTTTCACATCCTACAATGAGCAGTTCTTC. Protein product: CATKVFTSYNEQFF.

The chain has TRBV5-1 and TRBJ1-2, with D possibly matching TRBD1 (5 bases). This CDR3 has 15 amino acids. The V gene's germline CDR1 is SGHRS and CDR2 YFSETQ. Trimming pared 7 bases from V and 1 base from J, leaving 17 bases between. CDR3 DNA: TGCGCCAGCTCAGTTGCCGGGGGTTATAACTATGGCTACACCTTC. Its translation: CASSVAGGYNYGYTF.

This clone has a single count. This chain joins TRBV11-2 and TRBJ2-7; TRBD2 aligns across 7 bases. The germline V gene has CDR1 SGHAT and CDR2 FQNNGV. CDR3 length: 16 amino acids. J was trimmed by 0 bases and V by 0 bases; bases with no gene match: 5. Written as DNA, the CDR3 is TGTGCCAGCAGCTTAGATGGCGGGGGATTCTCCTACGAGCAGTACTTC. Amino acids: CASSLDGGGFSYEQYF.

V gene TRBV28 combines with J gene TRBJ1-1; 8 bases are a match to TRBD1. V shed 7 bases and J 6 bases; nucleotides not matched to a gene: 10. Germline loops: CDR1 MDHEN, CDR2 SYDVKM. The CDR3 totals 14 residues. CDR3 sequence reads: CASNLPGGVSEAFF. The CDR3 coding sequence is TGTGCCAGCAACCTTCCAGGGGGCGTCTCTGAAGCTTTCTTT.

The chain joins TRBV24-1 to TRBJ1-2, with a possible D match to TRBD1 (6 bases). Looked up from germline, CDR1 is KGHDR and CDR2 is SFDVKD. The CDR3 is 16 residues long. V lost 3 bases and J 1 base, leaving 14 bases between the germline ends. CDR3 sequence: CATSDPGQTNNYGYTF. DNA for the CDR3: TGTGCCACCAGTGATCCTGGACAGACCAATAACTATGGCTACACCTTC.

The chain is built from TRBV11-2 and TRBJ1-5; TRBD1 is a possible D gene (6 bases). Trimming took off 1 base at V and 2 bases at J, with 12 bases between the two ends. The CDR3 spans 16 residues. Per germline, CDR1 SGHAT and CDR2 FQNNGV. CDR3 DNA: TGTGCCAGCAGCTTAGCCGTAGACAGGCGCAATCAGCCCCAGCATTTT. Translation: CASSLAVDRRNQPQHF.

This chain links TRBV30 with TRBJ2-5; a weak D match, TRBD1 (6 bases). Germline-derived CDR1 and CDR2 are GTSNPN and SVGIG (reference sequence). V was shortened by 4 bases and J by 4 bases, with 25 bases between the two germline ends. The CDR3 covers 17 residues. CDR3 residues: CAWNPGQSLIFGETQYF. The CDR3 DNA follows: TGTGCCTGGAATCCCGGACAGAGCCTAATTTTCGGAGAGACCCAGTACTTC.

The rearrangement links TRBV18 to TRBJ2-5, with no clear D. With 4 bases removed from V and 2 bases from J, the gap between germline ends came to 5 bases. CDR3 length: 12 amino acids. Germline values: CDR1 KGHSH, CDR2 LQKENI. The CDR3 is CASSQEQETQYF. Here the CDR3 DNA reads TGTGCCAGCTCACAGGAACAAGAGACCCAGTACTTC.

The chain recombines TRBV2 with TRBJ2-1; the D call may be TRBD1 or TRBD2 (6 bases each). In germline, CDR1 is SNHLY, CDR2 FYNNEI. CDR3 length: 16 amino acids. Deletions cut 5 bases from V and 2 bases from J, with 16 bases between. CDR3 sequence reads: CASSSRGESPYNEQFF. The CDR3 nucleotides are TGTGCCAGCAGTTCGAGGGGGGAATCCCCCTACAATGAGCAGTTCTTC.

This clone has a single count. The genes are TRBV6-6 and TRBJ2-1; 7 bases align to TRBD1. This CDR3 is built from 16 residues. Germline V gene lookup returns CDR1 MNHNY and CDR2 SVGAGI (reference sequence). J lost 6 bases, V lost 4 bases, and 12 bases had no gene match. In nucleotides, the CDR3 is TGTGCCAGCAGTTCCGTGACAGGGCACCCTTCCAATGAGCAGTTCTTC. It translates to CASSSVTGHPSNEQFF.

This sequence joins TRBV19 and TRBJ1-2, with D perhaps TRBD1 (6 bases). CDR3 length: 15 residues. Trimming cost V 3 bases and J 4 bases, with 15 bases left between them. Germline V gene lookup returns CDR1 LNHDA and CDR2 SQIVND (reference sequence). The CDR3 spells CASSIGGGSVYGYTF. In DNA form, the CDR3 reads TGTGCCAGTAGTATCGGGGGCGGGAGCGTCTATGGCTACACCTTC.

The chain uses TRBV11-2 and TRBJ1-1; D gene uncertain. The CDR3 contains 15 residues. Trimming left V 0 bases short and J 0 bases short, with 8 bases between. CDR1 and CDR2 (germline): SGHAT, FQNNGV. CDR3 in DNA: TGTGCCAGCAGCTTAGATGGCACCCTGAACACTGAAGCTTTCTTT. It codes for CASSLDGTLNTEAFF.

J is TRBJ2-7 and V is TRBV5-8; D possibly matches TRBD1 or TRBD2 (5 bases each). The germline V gene encodes CDR1 SGHTS and CDR2 YDEGEE. Deletions cut 1 base from V and 5 bases from J, with 10 bases between. There are 13 residues in the CDR3. Written as DNA, the CDR3 is TGTGCCAGCAGCTTGAGGGGAGCGGACGAGCAGTACTTC. Protein: CASSLRGADEQYF.

J is TRBJ2-1 and V is TRBV4-2; 11 bases fit TRBD2. With 0 bases clipped from V and 6 bases from J, the junction kept 10 bases outside the gene matches. CDR1 and CDR2 from the germline V gene are LGHNA and YNFKEQ. This CDR3 has 18 amino acids. CDR3 protein: CASSQEAIAGGPSNEQFF. The CDR3 DNA follows: TGTGCCAGCAGCCAAGAGGCGATAGCGGGAGGGCCTAGCAATGAGCAGTTCTTC.

J is TRBJ2-7 and V is TRBV19; 10 bases fit TRBD1. V shed 5 bases and J 4 bases; nucleotides not matched to a gene: 23. CDR1 and CDR2 from the germline V gene are LNHDA and SQIVND (reference sequence). The CDR3 length is 20 residues. CDR3 in DNA: TGTGCCAGTAGTCAAATCCCGGTGAGAGGATGGGACAGGGGAAAGTACGAGCAGTACTTC. This codes for CASSQIPVRGWDRGKYEQYF.

The V gene is TRBV2, the J gene TRBJ1-5; D unclear. The CDR3 spans 13 residues. In germline, CDR1 is SNHLY, CDR2 FYNNEI. Between the trimmed V and J ends, which lost 3 bases and 4 bases, there was a span of 7 bases. CDR3 sequence reads: CASSDWENQPQHF. The CDR3 nucleotides are TGTGCCAGCAGTGATTGGGAGAATCAGCCCCAGCATTTT.

This clone is a singleton in its sample. V is TRBV12-5 and J is TRBJ1-3; D is unresolved. CDR3 length: 12 residues. CDR1 LGHNT and CDR2 FRNRAP come from the germline V gene. V lost 2 bases and J lost 4, with 3 bases in between. The CDR3 reads CASGLRGNTIYF. The CDR3 DNA is TGTGCTAGTGGTTTGAGGGGAAACACCATATATTTT.

The chain uses TRBV5-1 and TRBJ1-3, with TRBD1 as a possible D gene (5 bases). Germline loops: CDR1 SGHRS, CDR2 YFSETQ. V gave up 4 bases and J gave up 7 bases, with 6 bases separating them. This CDR3 contains 11 residues. DNA of the CDR3: TGCGCCAGCAGCCAGGGTAACACCATATATTTT. Encoded protein: CASSQGNTIYF.

The V gene is TRBV5-4, the J gene TRBJ2-7, with D maybe TRBD2 (5 bases). Trimming left V 2 bases short and J 6 bases short, with 9 bases between. Germline V lookup: CDR1 SGHNT, CDR2 YYREEE (reference sequence). There are 12 residues in the CDR3. CDR3 DNA: TGTGCCAGCAGCTTCTCAGGAGGCGAGCAGTACTTC. It translates to CASSFSGGEQYF. The variable domain in full, with the rest retrieved from reference TRBV5-4 and TRBJ2-7, is ETGVTQSPTHLIKTRGQQVTLRCSSQSGHNTVSWYQQALGQGPQFIFQYYREEENGRGNFPPRFSGLQFPNYSSELNVNALELDDSALYLCASSFSGGEQYFGPGTRLTVT.